This T cell receptor beta chain came from a study of cytomegalovirus exposure and HLA in healthy donors. Of note for this clone: What it recognizes is unknown.

Separate from the roughly 720-subject first cohort, the roughly 120-subject validation cohort was the one that the donors belonged to. CDR1 and CDR2 from the germline V gene are SGHTA and FQGNSA. The V segment lost 2 bases and the J segment 2 bases; nucleotides outside the gene matches: 5. This CDR3 comprises 16 residues. Using immunoSEQ multiplex PCR, the repertoire was profiled, and TCRdb retains in-frame clones only, with some absent. The sample lists roughly 65,000 clones, 91% occurring once. Whole-study results and caveats: It was approximately 170 TCR beta chains that were listed as cytomegalovirus-associated. In vitro assays verified that a few CMV-associated chains recognized CMV antigens specifically.

The receptor was isolated from a man between 18 and 29 years old in good health and CMV-seronegative. The V gene is TRBV7-2, the J gene TRBJ2-7, with 11 positions matching TRBD2. The specimen was PBMCs. The CDR3 sequence is CASSLIAGGPTYEQYF. The CDR3 DNA reads TGTGCCAGCAGCTTAATAGCGGGAGGGCCTACCTACGAGCAGTACTTC.